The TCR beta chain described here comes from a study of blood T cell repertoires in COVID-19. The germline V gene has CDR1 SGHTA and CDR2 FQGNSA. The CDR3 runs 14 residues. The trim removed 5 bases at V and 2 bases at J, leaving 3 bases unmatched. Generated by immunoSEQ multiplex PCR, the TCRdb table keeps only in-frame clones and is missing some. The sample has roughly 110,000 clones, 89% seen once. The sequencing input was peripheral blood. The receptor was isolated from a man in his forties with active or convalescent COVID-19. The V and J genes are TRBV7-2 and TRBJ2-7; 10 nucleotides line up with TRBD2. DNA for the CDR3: TGTGCCAGCAGCACAACTAGCGGGGCCTACGAGCAGTACTTC. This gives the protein CASSTTSGAYEQYF.